The entry that follows covers one TCR beta chain sequence. Its target is unknown. Ophthalmopathy cases met thresholds of Clinical Activity Score at least 3, NOSPECS grade at least 4 and duration under 3 months. The V end lost 0 bases, the J end lost 0 bases, and 3 bases lay between the germline ends. In germline, CDR1 is MGHRA, CDR2 YSYEKL. The CDR3 has 13 amino acids. It was RNA transcripts that yielded the amplified TCR beta CDR3 regions. A first-round RT-PCR of the TCR CDR3 used the HTBI primer set. A single record per CDR3 protein comes from TCRdb applying MiXCR to the multiplex PCR reads. This table has 250,000 to 300,000 distinct CDR3 sequences, approximately 17% appearing once. This record comes from a study of T cells in Graves' hyperthyroidism and ophthalmopathy. Study-level background: Peripheral blood was secured at the point of initial diagnosis, before any treatment.

The study's findings and limits: Also found in blood were most expanded thyroid clonotypes above 0.001.

The source of this sequence is a woman between 55 and 75 years old with Graves' ophthalmopathy. The material sequenced was blood. The chain joins TRBV4-1 to TRBJ2-7; D ambiguous. The CDR3 nucleotides read TGCGCCAGCAGCCAAGATGCCTCCTACGAGCAGTACTTC. Protein product: CASSQDASYEQYF.